A single sample is the source of the 11 T cell receptor beta chains below, sequenced in a study of shared clonotypes between healthy human individuals. Only in-frame clones appear in the TCRdb table, and some are missing; sequencing was by immunoSEQ multiplex PCR. The sample lists approximately 350,000 clones, about 96% occurring once. Sequenced input: memory CD8+ T cells sorted from blood. Subset noted: CD45RO+ cells pooled with CCR7-negative TemRA cells. These receptors all stem from a man aged 30 to 39 in good health.

The V call is TRBV28, the J call TRBJ1-1; 7 nucleotides match TRBD1. CDR1 and CDR2 (germline): MDHEN, SYDVKM. This CDR3 spans 15 amino acids. Germline trimming cut 5 bases from V and 8 bases from J; bases unmatched to any gene: 14. CDR3 in amino acids: CASSPSWDSLMEAFF. For the CDR3, the DNA is TGTGCCAGCAGTCCCTCATGGGACAGTCTAATGGAAGCTTTCTTT.

The chain links TRBV7-3 to TRBJ1-6; 7 positions agree with TRBD1. V was clipped by 2 bases and J by 7 bases; unmatched bases: 5. The V gene's germline CDR1 is SGHTA and CDR2 FQGTGA. The CDR3 extends over 15 amino acids. CDR3 region: CASSLSGTVNSPLHF. For the CDR3, the DNA is TGTGCCAGCAGCTTATCCGGGACAGTCAATTCACCCCTCCACTTT. The entire variable domain, with the rest obtained from reference TRBV7-3 and TRBJ1-6, is as follows: GAGVSQTPSNKVTEKGKYVELRCDPISGHTALYWYRQSLGQGPEFLIYFQGTGAADDSGLPNDRFFAVRPEGSVSTLKIQRTERGDSAVYLCASSLSGTVNSPLHFGNGTRLTVT.

This clone showed up just once. The J gene is TRBJ2-5, the V gene TRBV5-1; D call uncertain. Deletions cut 4 bases from V and 1 base from J, with 5 bases between. The CDR3 has 12 amino acids. Looked up from germline, CDR1 is SGHRS and CDR2 is YFSETQ. CDR3 DNA sequence: TGCGCCAGCAGCGCCTCCCAAGAGACCCAGTACTTC. It encodes CASSASQETQYF. The full variable domain, in which reference TRBV5-1 and TRBJ2-5 provide the parts outside the CDR3, is KAGVTQTPRYLIKTRGQQVTLSCSPISGHRSVSWYQQTPGQGLQFLFEYFSETQRNKGNFPGRFSGRQFSNSRSEMNVSTLELGDSALYLCASSASQETQYFGPGTRLLVL.

The gene calls are TRBV6-1 and TRBJ2-4; 8 nucleotides match TRBD1. CDR1 is MNHNS, CDR2 SASEGT, per germline. The CDR3 loop spans 15 amino acids. The trim removed 2 bases at V and 7 bases at J, leaving 7 bases unmatched. This chain's CDR3 is CASSELTGGRNIQYF. The CDR3 DNA is TGTGCCAGCAGTGAACTAACAGGGGGGAGGAACATTCAGTACTTC.

V is TRBV9 and J is TRBJ2-1; D unresolved. CDR1 and CDR2 (germline): SGDLS, YYNGEE. The CDR3 loop spans 12 amino acids. V lost 0 bases and J 11 bases, leaving 9 bases between the germline ends. The CDR3 reads CASSVETSQQFF. The CDR3, as DNA: TGTGCCAGCAGCGTAGAAACGTCACAGCAGTTCTTC.

This chain connects TRBV19 to TRBJ2-3, with 10 bases lining up with TRBD2. CDR1 is LNHDA, CDR2 SQIVND, per germline (reference sequence). J gave up 0 bases and V 3 bases, and 12 bases lay outside the gene matches. The CDR3 sequence is 19 residues long. CDR3 bases: TGTGCCAGTAGTATGGGGCTATGGGTGACTAGCGGGAGCACAGATACGCAGTATTTT. Its protein product is CASSMGLWVTSGSTDTQYF.

The chain links TRBV9 to TRBJ2-7, with D unresolved. Germline CDR1 is SGDLS and CDR2 is YYNGEE. There are 14 residues in the CDR3. V lost 0 bases and J lost 3, with 10 bases in between. CDR3 in DNA: TGTGCCAGCAGCGTAGAAGCACGGAACTACGAGCAGTACTTC. It translates to CASSVEARNYEQYF.

CDR3 in DNA: TGTGCCAGCTCTGGTGGCCCGATGCAGTTCTTC. This sequence encodes CASSGGPMQFF. The genes are TRBV2 and TRBJ2-1; D unclear. V lost 8 bases and J lost 12, with 14 bases in between. Germline V CDR1 and CDR2: SNHLY, FYNNEI. The CDR3 runs 11 residues.

The rearrangement uses TRBV5-1 and TRBJ1-1; weak D call: TRBD1 (5 bases). This CDR3 is 12 amino acids long. Germline-derived CDR1 and CDR2 are SGHRS and YFSETQ. Trimming took 2 bases from V and 5 from J, leaving 7 bases between them. CDR3 region: CASSFGATEAFF. CDR3 coding DNA: TGCGCCAGCAGCTTCGGGGCGACTGAAGCTTTCTTT.

The gene calls are TRBV19 and TRBJ1-3; 7 positions agree with TRBD1. CDR1 is LNHDA and CDR2 is SQIVND in the germline V gene (reference sequence). Trimming took 5 bases from V and 2 from J; bases not matched to a gene: 6. This CDR3 is built from 15 residues. The CDR3 sequence: CASSPDRAAGNTIYF. CDR3 nucleotide sequence: TGTGCCAGTAGTCCCGACAGGGCGGCTGGAAACACCATATATTTT.

The CDR3 spells CASSIQTSGVFYEQYF. In DNA form, the CDR3 reads TGTGCCAGCAGCATACAGACTAGCGGGGTTTTCTACGAGCAGTACTTC. The V and J genes are TRBV21-1 and TRBJ2-7; the table's D call of TRBD2 was not tested on the DNA. TRBV21-1 is annotated as a pseudogene. The CDR3 consists of 16 residues.